These 12 T cell receptor beta chains share one sample of origin, sequenced in a study of blood T cell repertoires in COVID-19. TCRdb's copy holds only in-frame clones and misses some; the assay was immunoSEQ multiplex PCR. The data contain approximately 96,000 clones, around nine tenths of them seen just once; the ten biggest clones take up 4.2%. The specimen was peripheral blood. The receptors stem from a human donor with COVID-19, enrolled during active disease. The donor label of this sample is uncertain.

The J gene is TRBJ1-1, the V gene TRBV7-6; no clear D gene. Trimming took off 0 bases at V and 0 bases at J, with 14 bases between the two ends. Per the germline V gene, CDR1 is SGHVS and CDR2 is FNYEAQ. This CDR3 region has 17 residues. CDR3 nucleotide sequence: TGTGCCAGCAGCTTAGCACCTCTAGTAGGAATGAACACTGAAGCTTTCTTT. Protein: CASSLAPLVGMNTEAFF.

In its sample, this clone was seen a few times. CDR3 nucleotide sequence: TGTGCCAGCAGTTTAAGTCTGGGAGGGAACACTGAAGCTTTCTTT. Protein product: CASSLSLGGNTEAFF. V and J are TRBV27 and TRBJ1-1; D is undetermined. Germline V gene lookup returns CDR1 MNHEY and CDR2 SMNVEV (reference sequence). The CDR3 sequence is 15 residues long. Trimming took off 2 bases at V and 1 base at J, with 11 bases between the two ends.

V usage is TRBV18 and J usage is TRBJ2-7; D may be TRBD1 (5 bases). Trimming took 5 bases from V and 0 from J, leaving 11 bases between them. This CDR3 has 14 amino acids. Germline-derived CDR1 and CDR2 are KGHSH and LQKENI. CDR3 protein: CASSTSTDSYEQYF. The CDR3 nucleotides read TGTGCCAGCTCAACTTCGACAGACTCCTACGAGCAGTACTTC.

The chain carries TRBV6-2 or TRBV6-3 and TRBJ2-2, with a possible D match to TRBD2 (6 bases). Trimming cost V 2 bases and J 0 bases, with 19 bases left between them. Germline V gives CDR1 MNHEY, CDR2 SVGEGT. CDR3 length: 19 residues. The CDR3 protein is CASSYPTRGGVANTGELFF. In DNA, the CDR3 is TGTGCCAGCAGTTACCCCACCCGAGGCGGGGTTGCGAACACCGGGGAGCTGTTTTTT.

V usage is TRBV23-1 and J usage is TRBJ2-7, with D tentatively TRBD2 (6 bases). TRBV23-1 is flagged as an ORF with uncertain function. V lost 3 bases and J 7 bases, leaving 22 bases between the germline ends. This CDR3 has 16 amino acids. CDR3 DNA sequence: TGCGCCAGCAGTCACCCCCCCGGAGGGAAGATCAGGGAGCAGTACTTC. As protein: CASSHPPGGKIREQYF.

This chain connects TRBV4-2 to TRBJ2-1; 9 bases are a match to TRBD2. The CDR3 contains 15 residues. The ends lost 5 bases at V and 4 bases at J; junction bases unmatched: 6. Germline V lookup: CDR1 LGHNA, CDR2 YNFKEQ. CDR3 sequence reads: CASSFSGGPYNEQFF. CDR3 sequence (DNA): TGTGCCAGCAGCTTCAGCGGGGGGCCGTACAATGAGCAGTTCTTC.

The chain couples TRBV19 to TRBJ2-5; TRBD1 aligns across 8 bases. V dropped 1 base and J dropped 5; count of bases not matched to a gene: 9. This CDR3 region has 16 residues. The germline V gene encodes CDR1 LNHDA and CDR2 SQIVND (reference sequence). The CDR3 region is CASSIGTGYRQETQYF. In nucleotides, the CDR3 is TGTGCCAGTAGTATAGGGACAGGGTATCGACAGGAGACCCAGTACTTC. Filled out from reference TRBV19 and TRBJ2-5, the complete variable domain reads DGGITQSPKYLFRKEGQNVTLSCEQNLNHDAMYWYRQDPGQGLRLIYYSQIVNDFQKGDIAEGYSVSREKKESFPLTVTSAQKNPTAFYLCASSIGTGYRQETQYFGPGTRLLVL.

The J gene is TRBJ2-3, the V gene TRBV11-2; D is uncertain. Germline V gene data show CDR1 as SGHAT and CDR2 as FQNNGV. This CDR3 comprises 15 residues. V shed 5 bases and J shed 1 base, with 13 bases lying between them. Here the CDR3 DNA reads TGTGCCAGCAGCGTAATAGAGTCTGGCACAGATACGCAGTATTTT. This gives the protein CASSVIESGTDTQYF.

This chain joins TRBV19 and TRBJ1-4, with 9 bases aligning to TRBD1. Germline values: CDR1 LNHDA, CDR2 SQIVND (reference sequence). This CDR3 has 15 amino acids. The ends lost 3 bases at V and 6 bases at J; junction bases unmatched: 5. The chain's CDR3 is CASSISGTGYEKLFF. The CDR3 region has the DNA TGTGCCAGTAGTATTTCCGGGACAGGGTATGAAAAACTGTTTTTT.

The chain carries TRBV6-2 or TRBV6-3 and TRBJ1-5; TRBD1 matches at 7 bases. Germline CDR1 and CDR2: MNHEY and SVGEGT. Trimming took 2 bases from V and 1 from J; bases not matched to a gene: 8. The CDR3 is made up of 17 amino acids. The CDR3 is CASSYLRGPGSNQPQHF. The DNA of the CDR3 is TGTGCCAGCAGTTACCTTAGGGGGCCGGGGAGCAATCAGCCCCAGCATTTT.

The chain couples TRBV21-1 to TRBJ1-1; the listed D gene, TRBD1, was not tested against the DNA. TRBV21-1 is deemed a pseudogene. The CDR3 sequence is 17 residues long. CDR3 in DNA: TGTGCCAGCAGCAACTCTCCCTGGGGCGTGGGGCGGACTGAAGCTTTCTTT. It codes for CASSNSPWGVGRTEAFF.

This clone was picked up one time. The genes are TRBV7-9 and TRBJ2-5, with D possibly matching TRBD1 (6 bases). With 8 bases removed from V and 1 base from J, the gap between germline ends came to 17 bases. Germline V lookup: CDR1 SEHNR, CDR2 FQNEAQ (reference sequence). This CDR3 is 15 amino acids long. For the CDR3, the DNA is TGTGCCAGCGCACAAACAGGGATGGGCCAAGAGACCCAGTACTTC. It yields the protein CASAQTGMGQETQYF.